This section outlines one T cell receptor (beta chain) sequence together with its context. The data stem from a study of blood T cell repertoires in COVID-19. Across the study: COVID-19 samples collected from the United States, Italy and Spain covered acute and convalescent phases. Sample material is recorded as cDNA or gDNA derived from T cells, B-cell-depleted T cells, or PBMCs.

The CDR3 is 17 residues long. After removal of 5 bases from V and 6 bases from J, the junction contained 9 bases not matched to a gene. The V gene's germline CDR1 is LGHDT and CDR2 YNNKEL (reference sequence). Repertoires were generated with immunoSEQ multiplex PCR, while TCRdb's copy carries only in-frame clones and drops some. The sample has a few hundred thousand clones, about 91% seen once. Seattle researchers signed up patients amid active infection and tracked them longitudinally. Material: peripheral blood. This chain uses TRBV3-1 (or the pseudogene TRBV3-2) with TRBJ2-2; 13 bases fit TRBD2. The sequence was collected from a person between 18 and 35 years old with COVID-19, enrolled during active disease. CDR3 amino acids: CASSVGTSGIVAGELFF. The CDR3, as DNA: TGTGCCAGCAGCGTCGGGACTAGCGGGATAGTGGCCGGGGAGCTGTTTTTT.